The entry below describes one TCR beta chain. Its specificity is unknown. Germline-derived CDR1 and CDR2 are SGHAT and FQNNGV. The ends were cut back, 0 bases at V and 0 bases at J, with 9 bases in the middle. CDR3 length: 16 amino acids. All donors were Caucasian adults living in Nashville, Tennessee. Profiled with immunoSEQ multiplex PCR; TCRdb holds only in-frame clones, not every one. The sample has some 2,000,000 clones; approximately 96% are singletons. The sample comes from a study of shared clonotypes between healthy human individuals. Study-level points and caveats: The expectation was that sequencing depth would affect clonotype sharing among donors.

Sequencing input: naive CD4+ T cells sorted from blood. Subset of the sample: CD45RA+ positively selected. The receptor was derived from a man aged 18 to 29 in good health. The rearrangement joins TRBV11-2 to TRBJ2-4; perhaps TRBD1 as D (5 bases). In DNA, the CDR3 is TGTGCCAGCAGCTTAGATCAGGGAATAGCCAAAAACATTCAGTACTTC. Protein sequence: CASSLDQGIAKNIQYF.